The clone carrying this TCR beta chain occurred a few times. The antigen remains undetermined. Here immunoSEQ multiplex PCR was the method, and the copy in TCRdb shows in-frame clones only, minus some. The table records about 130,000 clones, approximately 92% of them present only once. V was pared by 5 bases and J by 9 bases, with 5 bases of the junction left unmatched. From germline, CDR1 is SEHNR and CDR2 FQNEAQ (reference sequence). This CDR3 comprises 13 residues. This sample was taken from a study of graft-versus-host responses after intestinal transplantation. This clonotype was sampled from a human donor who received an intestinal transplant. Sequencing used unstimulated CD4+ T cells sorted from spleen or lymph node cells, obtained before intestinal transplant. The chain is built from TRBV7-9 and TRBJ2-2; 8 bases map to TRBD1. CDR3 in DNA: TGTGCCAGCAGCCCACAGGGGGATAGGGAGCTGTTTTTT. Translating gives CASSPQGDRELFF.